Each of the 25 T cell receptor beta chains below was sequenced from the same sample in a study of graft-versus-host responses after intestinal transplantation. Clones were read by immunoSEQ multiplex PCR, and TCRdb kept only the in-frame ones, dropping some. The sample includes 70,000 or so clones, about 80% of them seen just once. These receptors' antigens are unknown. Source: unstimulated CD4+ T cells sorted from spleen or lymph node cells, taken before transplant. The receptor set was obtained from a human donor who was the organ donor for an intestinal transplant.

The J gene is TRBJ1-5, the V gene TRBV5-1; D is possibly TRBD1 (6 bases). Germline CDR1 and CDR2: SGHRS and YFSETQ. The CDR3 contains 17 residues. With 0 bases removed from V and 3 bases from J, the gap between germline ends came to 16 bases. The chain's CDR3 is CASSLEALQGPNQPQHF. Written as DNA, the CDR3 is TGCGCCAGCAGCTTGGAAGCCCTACAGGGTCCCAATCAGCCCCAGCATTTT.

The table lists this clone with a few counts. The chain employs TRBV18 and TRBJ2-7; D not resolved. The germline gives CDR1 KGHSH, CDR2 LQKENI. The CDR3 covers 12 residues. V was pared by 3 bases and J by 7 bases, with 10 bases between. In DNA form, the CDR3 reads TGTGCCAGCTCACCGGATCTAGGAGAGCAGTACGTC. Its protein product is CASSPDLGEQYV.

V gene TRBV9 combines with J gene TRBJ1-4, with D perhaps matching TRBD1 (5 bases). Between the trimmed V and J ends, which lost 3 bases and 8 bases, there was a span of 23 bases. Germline V gene lookup returns CDR1 SGDLS and CDR2 YYNGEE. The CDR3 sequence is 17 residues long. The chain's CDR3 is CASSALGGRRGLEKLFF. CDR3 nucleotide sequence: TGTGCCAGCAGCGCCCTGGGTGGGCGGAGGGGTTTAGAAAAACTGTTTTTT. The whole variable domain, filled in from reference TRBV9 and TRBJ1-4, reads DSGVTQTPKHLITATGQRVTLRCSPRSGDLSVYWYQQSLDQGLQFLIQYYNGEERAKGNILERFSAQQFPDLHSELNLSSLELGDSALYFCASSALGGRRGLEKLFFGSGTQLSVL.

V usage is TRBV11-2 and J usage is TRBJ1-1, with D possibly being TRBD1 (5 bases). V lost 3 bases, J lost 5 bases, and 13 bases lay in between. Germline CDR1 reads SGHAT; CDR2 reads FQNNGV. The CDR3 has 14 residues. The CDR3 bases are TGTGCCAGCAGCTTTACCGTGACAGAGACTGAAGCTTTCTTT. As protein: CASSFTVTETEAFF. Full variable domain (rest looked up from reference TRBV11-2 and TRBJ1-1): EAGVAQSPRYKIIEKRQSVAFWCNPISGHATLYWYQQILGQGPKLLIQFQNNGVVDDSQLPKDRFSAERLKGVDSTLKIQPAKLEDSAVYLCASSFTVTETEAFFGQGTRLTVV.

The CDR3 region is CASSRGQNTEAFF. Written as DNA, the CDR3 is TGCGCCAGCAGCCGGGGACAGAACACTGAAGCTTTCTTT. The chain couples TRBV4-1 to TRBJ1-1; possibly TRBD1 for D (6 bases). Trimming removed 4 bases from V and 1 base from J, with 7 bases in between. The CDR3 spans 13 residues. The germline V gene encodes CDR1 MGHRA and CDR2 YSYEKL.

The table lists this clone with a count of one. The chain joins TRBV7-2 to TRBJ1-1, with 7 bases fitting TRBD1. CDR3 length: 14 amino acids. The V segment lost 5 bases and the J segment 4 bases; nucleotides outside the gene matches: 7. Germline CDR1 SGHTA, CDR2 FQGNSA. The CDR3 loop reads CASSIRQGGTEAFF. The CDR3 DNA reads TGTGCCAGCAGCATTCGACAGGGCGGCACTGAAGCTTTCTTT.

This chain uses TRBV6-1 with TRBJ2-5; D is unclear. Germline V CDR1 and CDR2: MNHNS, SASEGT. CDR3 size: 12 residues. V dropped 7 bases and J dropped 2 bases, with 8 bases sitting between them. CDR3 residues: CASTPEQETQYF. CDR3 nucleotides: TGTGCCAGCACGCCAGAACAAGAGACCCAGTACTTC.

This chain connects TRBV15 to TRBJ2-7, with a tentative D call TRBD1 (5 bases). Trimming took 1 base from V and 0 from J, leaving 10 bases between them. The CDR3 length is 15 residues. The germline V gene encodes CDR1 LNHNV and CDR2 YYDKDF (reference sequence). In DNA, the CDR3 is TGTGCCACCAGCAGAGGACAGACGAGCTCCTACGAGCAGTACGTC. Protein: CATSRGQTSSYEQYV.

This chain's CDR3 is CASSEAHSNTEAFF. The DNA for the CDR3 is TGTGCCAGCAGTGAAGCGCACAGTAACACTGAAGCTTTCTTT. The V and J genes are TRBV2 and TRBJ1-1; D uncertain. CDR1 and CDR2 (germline): SNHLY, FYNNEI. Trimming cost V 0 bases and J 2 bases, with 7 bases left between them. This CDR3 has 14 amino acids.

This rearrangement joins TRBV28 to TRBJ2-5, with D possibly matching TRBD2 (5 bases). Germline CDR1 MDHEN, CDR2 SYDVKM. The CDR3 sequence is 12 residues long. The CDR3 region has the DNA TGTGCTAGTAGCGAGACCCAAGAGACCCAGTACTTC. Residues: CASSETQETQYF.

The chain uses TRBV5-1 and TRBJ2-3, with TRBD2 matching over 11 bases. This CDR3 has 17 residues. Trimming took 4 bases from V and 1 from J; bases not matched to a gene: 8. Looked up from germline, CDR1 is SGHRS and CDR2 is YFSETQ. The CDR3 here is CASSPGLAGGGTDTQYF. The CDR3 DNA sequence: TGCGCCAGCAGCCCCGGACTAGCGGGCGGGGGCACAGATACGCAGTATTTT.

V usage is TRBV7-8 and J usage is TRBJ1-2, with TRBD1 identical over 9 bases. V gave up 3 bases and J gave up 4 bases; unmatched junction bases: 9. This CDR3 comprises 16 residues. In germline, CDR1 is SGHVS, CDR2 FQNEAQ. In DNA, the CDR3 is TGTGCCAGCAGCTTTGGGACAGGGAACATCGGCTATGGCTACACCTTC. Translating gives CASSFGTGNIGYGYTF.

This rearrangement joins TRBV28 to TRBJ2-2; the D is unclear. CDR1 and CDR2 from the germline V gene are MDHEN and SYDVKM. V was pared by 10 bases and J by 2 bases, with 14 bases between. This CDR3 has 14 amino acids. CDR3 in amino acids: CATTLGYNTGELFF. Here the CDR3 DNA reads TGTGCCACCACTTTGGGCTATAACACCGGGGAGCTGTTTTTT.

The V gene is TRBV2, the J gene TRBJ1-5; tentative D call: TRBD1 (5 bases). The V gene's germline CDR1 is SNHLY and CDR2 FYNNEI. Trimming stripped 2 bases from V and 6 bases from J, with 11 bases between. The CDR3 consists of 14 residues. The CDR3 DNA reads TGTGCCAGCAGTGAAACAGGTGCCTTTCAGCCCCAGCATTTT. Translating gives CASSETGAFQPQHF.

The chain employs TRBV6-1 and TRBJ1-2; D perhaps matches TRBD1 (6 bases). There are 14 residues in the CDR3. The V and J ends lost 4 bases and 1 base respectively, with 10 bases between them. Germline CDR1 reads MNHNS; CDR2 reads SASEGT. CDR3 in amino acids: CASSGRTVNYGYTF. Here the CDR3 DNA reads TGTGCCAGCAGTGGGAGGACAGTTAACTATGGCTACACCTTC.

This sequence joins TRBV7-3 and TRBJ2-1, with 10 bases identical to TRBD2. The CDR3 has 17 residues. V gave up 2 bases and J gave up 4 bases; unmatched junction bases: 8. In germline, CDR1 is SGHTA, CDR2 FQGTGA. CDR3 nucleotide sequence: TGTGCCAGCAGCTTAGGTTCAAGCGGGGGGGGGTACAATGAGCAGTTCTTC. Translation: CASSLGSSGGGYNEQFF.

The chain uses TRBV7-2 and TRBJ1-2; TRBD1 matches 8 bases. CDR1 is SGHTA, CDR2 FQGNSA, per germline. The CDR3 loop spans 15 amino acids. V lost 1 base to trimming and J lost 5 bases; unmatched junction nucleotides: 6. CDR3 protein: CASSLVLGQAYGYTF. CDR3 nucleotides: TGTGCCAGCAGCTTAGTATTGGGACAGGCTTATGGCTACACCTTC.

This clone was observed once. The chain is built from TRBV13 and TRBJ2-1; 7 bases match TRBD2. Germline-derived CDR1 and CDR2 are PRHDT and FYEKMQ (reference sequence). The V gene end was trimmed by 4 bases and the J gene end by 9 bases; junction bases not matched to a gene: 15. CDR3 length: 16 amino acids. Here the CDR3 reads CASSSGGGTISLEQFF. As DNA, the CDR3 is TGTGCCAGCAGCTCCGGTGGGGGGACTATTAGCCTTGAGCAGTTCTTC.

The rearrangement links TRBV28 to TRBJ1-2, with 9 bases fitting TRBD1. CDR3 length: 15 amino acids. Trimming cost V 6 bases and J 6 bases; bases outside gene matches: 11. Germline assignment: CDR1 MDHEN and CDR2 SYDVKM. The CDR3 nucleotides are TGTGCCAGCAGCGCCGGGACAGGGTTGATTGATGGCTACACCTTC. Protein sequence: CASSAGTGLIDGYTF.

This clone ranks as medium-sized. The genes are TRBV18 and TRBJ1-6; 7 bases agree with TRBD1. Looked up from germline, CDR1 is KGHSH and CDR2 is LQKENI. The CDR3 is 15 residues long. The CDR3 DNA reads as TGTGCTTCGGCCGGGACAGTGGCGGATAATTCACCCCTCCACTTT. The encoded protein is CASAGTVADNSPLHF.

This clone has just a few counts. The rearrangement uses TRBV4-1 and TRBJ2-4; perhaps TRBD2 as D (5 bases). Looked up from germline, CDR1 is MGHRA and CDR2 is YSYEKL. Trimming shortened V by 3 bases and J by 0 bases, and 18 bases separated the two germline ends. This CDR3 region has 18 residues. CDR3 DNA sequence: TGCGCCAGCAGCCAGGCGGGCATAACCGGACTAGCCAAAAACATTCAGTACTTC. Its translation: CASSQAGITGLAKNIQYF.

The chain uses TRBV15 and TRBJ2-3, with a weak D call TRBD1 (5 bases). The V end was cut by 4 bases, the J end by 6 bases, with 5 bases between. Germline CDR1 reads LNHNV; CDR2 reads YYDKDF (reference sequence). The CDR3 spans 11 residues. CDR3 nucleotide sequence: TGTGCCACCAGCAAGGGGGATACGCAGTATTTT. Amino acid sequence: CATSKGDTQYF.

This chain uses TRBV2 with TRBJ1-4; 7 bases match TRBD1. J was trimmed by 7 bases and V by 5 bases; bases with no gene match: 7. The length of the CDR3 is 14 residues. Germline V CDR1 and CDR2: SNHLY, FYNNEI. CDR3 residues: CASSKTGAPEKLFF. The CDR3 nucleotides are TGTGCCAGCAGTAAAACAGGGGCGCCTGAAAAACTGTTTTTT.

CDR3 protein: CAISEWGDSNQPQHF. Written as DNA, the CDR3 is TGTGCCATCAGTGAGTGGGGGGATAGCAATCAGCCCCAGCATTTT. The chain recombines TRBV10-3 with TRBJ1-5; D might be TRBD1 (5 bases). V lost 1 base, J lost 0 bases, and 7 bases lay in between. From germline, CDR1 is ENHRY and CDR2 SYGVKD. CDR3 length: 15 residues.

V usage is TRBV9 and J usage is TRBJ1-1, with a weak D call TRBD1 (6 bases). V shed 0 bases and J shed 4 bases, with 10 bases lying between them. Germline assignment: CDR1 SGDLS and CDR2 YYNGEE. The length of the CDR3 is 14 residues. In nucleotides, the CDR3 is TGTGCCAGCAGCGTAGCTACGACAGGCACTGAAGCTTTCTTT. This codes for CASSVATTGTEAFF. The variable domain in full, completed from reference TRBV9 and TRBJ1-1, reads DSGVTQTPKHLITATGQRVTLRCSPRSGDLSVYWYQQSLDQGLQFLIQYYNGEERAKGNILERFSAQQFPDLHSELNLSSLELGDSALYFCASSVATTGTEAFFGQGTRLTVV.